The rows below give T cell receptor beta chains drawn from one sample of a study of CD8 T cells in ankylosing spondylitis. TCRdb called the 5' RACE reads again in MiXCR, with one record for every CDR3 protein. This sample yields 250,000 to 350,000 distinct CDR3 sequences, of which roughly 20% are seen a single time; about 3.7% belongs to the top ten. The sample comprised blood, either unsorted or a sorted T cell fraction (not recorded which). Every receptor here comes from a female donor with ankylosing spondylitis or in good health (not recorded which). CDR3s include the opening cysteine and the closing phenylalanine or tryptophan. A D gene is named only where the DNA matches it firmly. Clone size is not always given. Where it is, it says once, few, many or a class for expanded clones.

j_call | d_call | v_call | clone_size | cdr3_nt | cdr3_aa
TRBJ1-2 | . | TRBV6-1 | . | TGTGCCAGCAGTCGAGAGACGACTAACTATGGCTACACCTTC | CASSRETTNYGYTF
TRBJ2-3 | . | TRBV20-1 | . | TGCAGTGCCGCGGGTGGGGCAGATACGCAGTATTTT | CSAAGGADTQYF
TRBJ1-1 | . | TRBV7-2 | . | TGTGCCAGCAGCTTAGGAGGGTTCGGTGAAGCTTTCTTT | CASSLGGFGEAFF
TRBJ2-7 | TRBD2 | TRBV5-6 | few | TGTGCCAGCAGCTCCCTAGCGGGCCGCAGCTCCTACGAGCAGTACTTC | CASSSLAGRSSYEQYF
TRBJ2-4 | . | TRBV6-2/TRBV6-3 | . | TGTGCCAGCAGCGAACACGGGGCAGTCATTAGAAACATTCAGTACTTC | CASSEHGAVIRNIQYF
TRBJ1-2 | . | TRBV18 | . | TGTGCCAGCTTCACGACGGGCGGGCAGGGTTATGGCTACACCTTC | CASFTTGGQGYGYTF
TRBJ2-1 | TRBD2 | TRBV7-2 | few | TGTGCCAGCAGCAAACCAGCGGGGGACAATGAGCAGTTCTTC | CASSKPAGDNEQFF
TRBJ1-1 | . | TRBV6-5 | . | TGTGCCAGCAGTCCCGGTAACACTGAAGCTTTCTTT | CASSPGNTEAFF
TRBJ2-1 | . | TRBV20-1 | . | TGCAGTGCTAGAGTTCCTAGTCCGGGCCCCATAAATACCAATGAGCAGTTCTTC | CSARVPSPGPINTNEQFF
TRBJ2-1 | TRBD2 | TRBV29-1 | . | TGCAGCGTTGGGAGATTAAGGGAGGGCCGCGGTGAGCAGTTCTTC | CSVGRLREGRGEQFF
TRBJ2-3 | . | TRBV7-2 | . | TGTGCCAGCAGCTATAGCGGAGCCGGCGCAGATACGCAGTATTTT | CASSYSGAGADTQYF
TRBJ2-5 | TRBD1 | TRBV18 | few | TGTGCCAGCTCCGACAGGGTGGAAGAGACCCAGTACTTC | CASSDRVEETQYF
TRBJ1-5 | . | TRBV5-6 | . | TGTGCCAGCAGCTTGGGTTGGGATCAGCCCCAGCATTTT | CASSLGWDQPQHF
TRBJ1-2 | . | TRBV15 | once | TGTGCCACCAGCAGAGGCCGAGGCCAGCACGGCATCTATGGCTACACCTTC | CATSRGRGQHGIYGYTF
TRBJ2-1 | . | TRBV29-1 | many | TGCAGCGTAGTAGTTAGTCGCGATGAGCAGTTCTTC | CSVVVSRDEQFF
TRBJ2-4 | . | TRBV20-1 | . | TGCAGTGCTAGAGGGCCGGCCGGGGCCAAAAACATTCAGTACTTC | CSARGPAGAKNIQYF